Listed below are T cell receptor beta chains from one sample, sequenced in a study of blood T cell repertoires in COVID-19. The protocol was immunoSEQ multiplex PCR, while the TCRdb copy is restricted to in-frame clones and leaves out a portion. In the table there are about 180,000 clones, 75% to 90% of which are singletons. The sample taken for sequencing was peripheral blood. The receptor source for this set is a man between 60 and 70 years old with acute or convalescent COVID-19. Each CDR3 is given with its conserved first and last residue. A D gene is named only where the DNA matches it firmly. Expanded clones are given a class, and other clones once, few, many or no size at all.

. | 15 | . | TRBJ1-6 | TRBV4-1 | TGCGCCAGCAGCTACGGGACAACTAATAATTCACCCCTCCACTTT | CASSYGTTNNSPLHF
. | 15 | TRBD2 | TRBJ2-7 | TRBV9 | TGTGCCAGCAGCGTAGGGGCTAGCGGGACCTACGAGCAGTACTTC | CASSVGASGTYEQYF
. | 15 | TRBD1 | TRBJ2-3 | TRBV19 | TGTGCCAGTAGTACGACAGGGGGGGGCACAGATACGCAGTATTTT | CASSTTGGGTDTQYF
. | 15 | . | TRBJ2-5 | TRBV7-2 | TGTGCCAGCAGCTTAGCCCCGACAGGTCGGGAGACCCAGTACTTC | CASSLAPTGRETQYF
. | 14 | . | TRBJ2-5 | TRBV25-1 | TGTGCCAGCAGTCATCCCCGCCTAAAAGAGACCCAGTACTTC | CASSHPRLKETQYF
. | 15 | TRBD2 | TRBJ2-1 | TRBV10-1 | TGCGCCAGCAATCGAGGAACTAGCGGGAATAATGAGCAGTTCTTC | CASNRGTSGNNEQFF
. | 21 | TRBD1 | TRBJ1-5 | TRBV19 | TGTGCCAGTAGAAGCGAGGGACAGGACCTCCGAGACCTCTATAGCAATCAGCCCCAGCATTTT | CASRSEGQDLRDLYSNQPQHF
. | 14 | . | TRBJ1-4 | TRBV21-1 | TGTGCCATGACTCCGGGACATAGAGGAGAAAAACTGTTTTTT | CAMTPGHRGEKLFF
. | 14 | TRBD2 | TRBJ2-7 | TRBV13 | TGTGCCAGCAGCCACAGACTAGCGGGGGGCGAGCAGTACTTC | CASSHRLAGGEQYF
. | 15 | TRBD1 | TRBJ2-6 | TRBV7-3 | TGTGCCAGCAGGTTACAGGGGGCTGGGGCCAACGTCCTGACTTTC | CASRLQGAGANVLTF
. | 11 | TRBD1 | TRBJ1-1 | TRBV28 | TGTGCCAGCGGAGGGGGCAGAGAAGCTTTCTTT | CASGGGREAFF
few | 14 | . | TRBJ1-1 | TRBV4-1 | TGCGCCAGCAGCTCTCCGACCCGGGGCACTGAAGCTTTCTTT | CASSSPTRGTEAFF
. | 14 | . | TRBJ2-7 | TRBV29-1 | TGCAGCGTGAAAATGTACAGGGAAACTTACGAGCAGTACTTC | CSVKMYRETYEQYF
. | 15 | . | TRBJ2-5 | TRBV11-2 | TGTGCCAGCAGCTTAGGTTGGGGCGCGGTGGAGACCCAGTACTTC | CASSLGWGAVETQYF
. | 17 | TRBD1 | TRBJ1-4 | TRBV5-1 | TGCGCCAGCAGCCCCGATAGGGACAGCCGAGGGCCGGAGGAACTGTTTTTT | CASSPDRDSRGPEELFF
. | 15 | TRBD1 | TRBJ1-4 | TRBV2 | TGTGCCAGCACCCTAGGACAGGGCCTTTGGGAAAAACTGTTTTTT | CASTLGQGLWEKLFF
once | 13 | . | TRBJ1-1 | TRBV11-2 | TGTGCCAGCAGCCTCACACGGAACACTGAAGCTTTCTTT | CASSLTRNTEAFF
. | 17 | TRBD2 | TRBJ2-3 | TRBV18 | TGTGCCAGCTCACCACTGACGGGAGGCCAGAGCACAGATACGCAGTATTTT | CASSPLTGGQSTDTQYF
. | 16 | TRBD1 | TRBJ2-1 | TRBV5-1 | TGCGCCAGCAGCTTGGCCCGACAGGGTGAGGGCAATGAGCAGTTCTTC | CASSLARQGEGNEQFF
. | 16 | TRBD1 | TRBJ2-7 | TRBV3-1/TRBV3-2 | TGTGCCAGCAGCCAACAGACAGGGTGGAGGTCAAGCGAGCAGTACTTC | CASSQQTGWRSSEQYF
. | 16 | TRBD2 | TRBJ2-2 | TRBV28 | TGTGCCAGCAGGGGACTAGCGCCCGCGAACACCGGGGAGCTGTTTTTT | CASRGLAPANTGELFF
. | 15 | . | TRBJ2-2 | TRBV30 | TGTGCCTGGAGTGTCCTTGGGGGGAGCACCGGGGAGCTGTTTTTT | CAWSVLGGSTGELFF
. | 15 | . | TRBJ1-4 | TRBV28 | TGTGCCAGCAGTCTTTCCCCTGCAACTAATGAAAAACTGTTTTTT | CASSLSPATNEKLFF
. | 15 | TRBD1 | TRBJ2-3 | TRBV6-5 | TGTGCCAGCACCACAGGGGGCGCGGGCACAGATACGCAGTATTTT | CASTTGGAGTDTQYF
. | 14 | . | TRBJ1-1 | TRBV27 | TGTGCCAGCAGTGTAGGGGTGTGGGACACTGAAGCTTTCTTT | CASSVGVWDTEAFF
once | 15 | . | TRBJ2-5 | TRBV28 | TGTGCCAGCACGAGAGGGGGAGGTAGCGGGGAGACCCAGTACTTC | CASTRGGGSGETQYF
. | 15 | TRBD1 | TRBJ2-2 | TRBV5-1 | TGCGCCAGCAGCCCCGACAGGGCGAACACCGGGGAGCTGTTTTTT | CASSPDRANTGELFF
few | 15 | . | TRBJ2-2 | TRBV7-2 | TGTGCCAGCAGTAAGGGGGACCTGAACACCGGGGAGCTGTTTTTT | CASSKGDLNTGELFF
few | 13 | TRBD2 | TRBJ2-3 | TRBV25-1 | TGTGCCACAGGACTAGCGGGAGTAGATACGCAGTATTTT | CATGLAGVDTQYF
. | 15 | TRBD2 | TRBJ2-2 | TRBV3-1/TRBV3-2 | TGTGCCAGCAGCCGGACTAGCGGAGGGACCGGGGAGCTGTTTTTT | CASSRTSGGTGELFF
. | 14 | . | TRBJ1-2 | TRBV3-1/TRBV3-2 | TGTGCCAGCAGCCCCCGAGGCCCTGTATTGGGCTACACCTTC | CASSPRGPVLGYTF
. | 14 | . | TRBJ2-6 | TRBV5-1 | TGCGCCAGCAGCTTTGACAGCGGGGCCAACGTCCTGACTTTC | CASSFDSGANVLTF
. | 19 | TRBD2 | TRBJ2-3 | TRBV4-3 | TGCGCCAGCAGCCAAGACGCGGGACTAGCGGGAACCGTAGAGGATACGCAGTATTTT | CASSQDAGLAGTVEDTQYF
. | 16 | TRBD2 | TRBJ2-3 | TRBV5-1 | TGCGCCAGCAGCCAAAGACTAGCGGGAGAGGGTGATACGCAGTATTTT | CASSQRLAGEGDTQYF
. | 17 | . | TRBJ1-6 | TRBV27 | TGTGCCAGCAGTTTAAGCGGACGGCTACTTCCTAATTCACCCCTCCACTTT | CASSLSGRLLPNSPLHF